These 9 T cell receptor beta chains were all obtained from the same sample, sequenced in a study of blood T cells in healthy people across ages. A second 7 to 11 cycle PCR used barcoded and J-beta primers. Using its own MiXCR run on the 5' RACE reads, TCRdb lists one record per CDR3 protein. The table lists approximately 490,000 distinct CDR3 sequences, under 30% of them singletons. These data were also filed under a second study, of T cells of mothers and their children.

The sequencing input was blood. The receptors derive from a boy aged 5-17 years in good health.

This clonotype was detected only a few times. The gene calls are TRBV10-3 and TRBJ2-7; 11 bases match TRBD2. The CDR3 loop spans 13 amino acids. The ends lost 10 bases at V and 3 bases at J; junction bases unmatched: 5. In germline, CDR1 is ENHRY, CDR2 SYGVKD. This CDR3 reads CATLAGGLYEQYF. CDR3 sequence (DNA): TGTGCCACCCTAGCGGGAGGCCTCTACGAGCAGTACTTC.

The chain combines TRBV7-9 with TRBJ2-3, with TRBD2 matching 7 bases. Looked up from germline, CDR1 is SEHNR and CDR2 is FQNEAQ (reference sequence). With V trimmed by 5 bases and J by 0 bases, 8 bases remained unmatched. The length of the CDR3 is 16 residues. CDR3 protein: CASSLHLRGSTDTQYF. For the CDR3, the DNA is TGTGCCAGCAGCCTCCACCTGCGGGGGAGCACAGATACGCAGTATTTT.

The chain joins TRBV9 to TRBJ1-5; 7 bases fit TRBD1. CDR1 is SGDLS and CDR2 is YYNGEE in the germline V gene. V lost 3 bases to trimming and J lost 5 bases; unmatched junction nucleotides: 5. This CDR3 comprises 14 residues. The CDR3: CASSETGRYQPQHF. CDR3 nucleotide sequence: TGTGCCAGCAGCGAGACAGGGAGGTATCAGCCCCAGCATTTT.

In this sample, this clonotype turned up a few times. This chain connects TRBV28 to TRBJ2-7, with 10 bases aligning to TRBD1. V was clipped by 7 bases and J by 2 bases; unmatched bases: 5. This CDR3 is 14 amino acids long. Germline assignment: CDR1 MDHEN and CDR2 SYDVKM. The CDR3 loop reads CASIPGQGAYEQYF. CDR3 bases: TGTGCCAGCATCCCCGGACAGGGGGCCTACGAGCAGTACTTC.

This chain links TRBV29-1 with TRBJ2-2; D not certain. The CDR3 spans 12 residues. V lost 2 bases to trimming and J lost 5 bases, with 6 bases between them. CDR1 is SQVTM and CDR2 is ANQGSEA in the germline V gene. The CDR3 loop reads CSVESGTGELFF. CDR3 in DNA: TGCAGCGTTGAATCCGGGACCGGGGAGCTGTTTTTT.

The chain employs TRBV29-1 and TRBJ2-1; D unclear. Looked up from germline, CDR1 is SQVTM and CDR2 is ANQGSEA. The V end was cut by 2 bases, the J end by 3 bases, with 8 bases between. The CDR3 covers 13 residues. CDR3 sequence: CSVERLYYNEQFF. Written as DNA, the CDR3 is TGCAGCGTTGAAAGACTTTACTACAATGAGCAGTTCTTC.

This clonotype was seen at least ten times. V and J are TRBV7-9 and TRBJ2-7; 7 positions match TRBD2. Germline loops: CDR1 SEHNR, CDR2 FQNEAQ (reference sequence). Trimming removed 4 bases from V and 3 bases from J; junction bases left unmatched: 3. The CDR3 consists of 13 residues. The CDR3 spells CASSSGGSYEQYF. The DNA for the CDR3 is TGTGCCAGCAGCTCGGGAGGCAGCTACGAGCAGTACTTC.

This clonotype was counted only a few times. The CDR3 reads CASSGRGDTTDTQYF. CDR3 nucleotides: TGTGCCAGCAGCGGACGGGGGGATACCACAGATACGCAGTATTTT. V usage is TRBV2 and J usage is TRBJ2-3, with 7 nucleotides matching TRBD2. This CDR3 has 15 amino acids. With V trimmed by 6 bases and J by 2 bases, 8 bases remained unmatched. Germline lookup yields CDR1 SNHLY and CDR2 FYNNEI.

The chain joins TRBV12-3 or TRBV12-4 to TRBJ2-6, with 11 bases aligning to TRBD1. The CDR3 spans 17 residues. V shed 1 base, J shed 3 bases, and the junction held 2 bases outside the gene matches. Here the CDR3 DNA reads TGTGCCAGCAGTTTAGGGACAGGGGGCTTTGGGGCCAACGTCCTGACTTTC. Amino acids: CASSLGTGGFGANVLTF.